This T cell receptor (beta chain) was recovered during a study of graft-versus-host responses after intestinal transplantation. In the study overall: Recipients were all induced with anti-thymocyte globulin, then given tacrolimus and steroids for around three years. Notes on the study in general: Analysis identified GvH clones in recipient marrow, with some appearing first in ileum or blood.

Measured with immunoSEQ multiplex PCR; TCRdb has only the in-frame clones, and not every one. The repertoire holds roughly 10,000 clones, with about 28% as singletons. Researchers placed roughly 200,000 CFSE-labeled responder cells in culture with roughly 200,000 irradiated, violet-dye-labeled stimulator cells. After mixed lymphocyte reaction, dividing CD4+ and CD8+ responder T cells were sorted. Only a few counts were recorded for this clone. The CDR3 loop spans 15 amino acids. Germline-derived CDR1 and CDR2 are SGHTA and FQGNSA. Trimming took 3 bases from V and 5 from J, leaving 16 bases between them.

The specimen was alloreactive CD4+ T cells from a mixed lymphocyte reaction culture, collected before transplantation. The subset here: CFSE-low proliferating T cells sorted from approximately 6-day pre-transplant mixed lymphocyte reaction (GvH or HvG direction). This sequence originates from a human patient who was an organ donor for intestinal transplantation. The chain is built from TRBV7-2 and TRBJ1-2; D might be TRBD1 (6 bases). The CDR3 spells CASSFGQGREYGYTF. CDR3 sequence (DNA): TGTGCCAGCAGCTTCGGGCAGGGGAGAGAGTATGGCTACACCTTC.